This TCR beta chain stems from a study of shared clonotypes between healthy human individuals. Study-level points and caveats: The generation probabilities recorded for non-shared clonotypes fell below those of clonotypes shared by all four donors. Across subsets, estimated richness was generally greater for naive than for memory populations. Even with large depth, rarefaction showed that sorted-subset sequencing was incomplete.

This CDR3 has 13 amino acids. Deletions cut 3 bases from V and 2 bases from J, with 8 bases between. Germline V gives CDR1 MDHEN, CDR2 SYDVKM. A note on this clone: The target antigen is unknown.

Only in-frame clones appear in the TCRdb table, and some are missing; sequencing was by immunoSEQ multiplex PCR. The data hold 1,400,000 or so clones, with around 98.5% observed a single time. The sample comprised naive CD4+ T cells sorted from blood. Subset: CD45RA+ positively selected. This chain joins TRBV28 and TRBJ2-7; no reliable D call. This receptor was identified in a man in his thirties or forties in good health. The chain's CDR3 is CASSFLGTYEQYF. In DNA form, the CDR3 reads TGTGCCAGCAGTTTTCTAGGAACCTACGAGCAGTACTTC.